The clone carrying this T cell receptor (beta chain) was recorded a few times. The data were obtained in a study of cytomegalovirus exposure and HLA in healthy donors. A multiplex PCR was run with 60 Vbeta primers and 13 Jbeta primers. Using immunoSEQ multiplex PCR, the repertoire was profiled, and TCRdb retains in-frame clones only, with some absent. The repertoire has fewer than 200,000 clones, 80% to 85% of them found once; the top ten carry about 2%. Germline V gene data show CDR1 as SGHTA and CDR2 as FQGTGA. Trimming left V 1 base short and J 10 bases short, with 26 bases between. The CDR3 runs 18 residues.

This clonotype was obtained from a human donor in good health. The rearrangement joins TRBV7-3 to TRBJ2-1; maybe TRBD2 (6 bases). Source material: PBMCs. CDR3 sequence (DNA): TGTGCCAGCAGCTTAAAGGATTCAGGGATCGGGGGTGAGAGGGAGCAGTTCTTC. Protein: CASSLKDSGIGGEREQFF.